This entry features one TCR beta chain sequence. What it binds is unknown. With a J-beta primer mix and a sample-barcoded 5' primer, a second PCR ran roughly 6 to 11 cycles. All cDNA molecules were each tagged by a template-switch adaptor with 12 random nucleotides. TCRdb analysed the 5' RACE reads with MiXCR anew, one entry per CDR3 protein. The data contain 650,000 to 1,000,000 distinct CDR3 sequences, around 36% of them seen just once; the ten biggest clones take up over 10%. Healthy Russian Caucasian donors spanned ages about 6 to 100 years. This record comes from a study of blood T cells in healthy people across ages. Overall study findings and caveats: CMV infection status of these donors was not known.

Trimming left V 6 bases short and J 11 bases short, with 13 bases between. The CDR3 covers 11 residues. Per germline, CDR1 MNHNS and CDR2 SASEGT. The specimen sequenced was blood. The sequence derives from a man aged 18 to 29 in good health. This chain joins TRBV6-1 and TRBJ1-1; tentatively, D is TRBD1 (5 bases). CDR3 sequence: CASRGEGGAFF. The CDR3 DNA is TGTGCCAGCAGAGGGGAGGGAGGGGCTTTCTTT.